This T cell receptor (beta chain) was sequenced for a study of cytomegalovirus exposure and HLA in healthy donors. General study points: Most TCR sequences proved rare, with some public TCRs found in many donors. Most CMV-associated TCR beta chains appeared HLA-restricted in a later analysis. An analysis done earlier found most TCR beta V segments productive about 90% or about 30% of the time.

Both 60 Vbeta primers and 13 Jbeta primers went into the PCR. Profiled with immunoSEQ multiplex PCR; TCRdb holds only in-frame clones, not every one. The table lists approximately 140,000 clones, roughly 77% of them singletons. About this clone: Antigen: not known.

Germline lookup yields CDR1 SGHVS and CDR2 FQNEAQ. With 0 bases clipped from V and 1 base from J, the junction kept 4 bases outside the gene matches. The CDR3 runs to 16 residues. This receptor was obtained from a human donor in good health. Sequencing input: PBMCs. This chain connects TRBV7-8 to TRBJ2-7; 9 bases fit TRBD1. The DNA of the CDR3 is TGTGCCAGCAGCTTAGCGCCGGGACAGGGTTCCTACGAGCAGTACTTC. Amino acid sequence: CASSLAPGQGSYEQYF.